The 27 T cell receptor beta chains below all came from one sample that was sequenced in a study of regulatory T cells in long-lasting Graves disease. Both iRepertoire HTBI primers and Arm-PCR of CDR3 regions were used to build the TCR beta libraries. TCRdb independently ran MiXCR on the multiplex PCR reads; one entry per CDR3 protein. Of hundreds of thousands of distinct CDR3 sequences listed, 16% are singletons. The time point denotes: newly diagnosed GD, antithyroid drugs for less than 3 months. Isolated PBMC RNA provided the starting material for the TCR library. These data also featured in a second study, about T cells in Graves' hyperthyroidism and ophthalmopathy.

The sequenced sample was peripheral blood mononuclear cells (PBMCs), obtained at new diagnosis, from a patient treated with antithyroid drugs. The receptors stem from a man aged 35-49 years with Graves disease.

This clonotype came up many times. V gene TRBV11-2 combines with J gene TRBJ2-7; perhaps D is TRBD1 or TRBD2 (5 bases each). CDR1 and CDR2 from the germline V gene are SGHAT and FQNNGV. The CDR3 totals 15 residues. Trimming cost V 1 base and J 2 bases, with 12 bases left between them. This chain's CDR3 is CASSLGGSVTYEQYF. The CDR3 nucleotides are TGTGCCAGCAGCTTAGGGGGGTCAGTTACCTACGAGCAGTACTTC.

This clonotype was counted at least ten times. The V gene is TRBV12-3 or TRBV12-4, the J gene TRBJ1-1; D gene uncertain. V lost 6 bases to trimming and J lost 1 base, with 18 bases between them. The length of the CDR3 is 16 residues. CDR3 nucleotides: TGTGCCAGCAGCATTTCGAGTCGGACGGAGAACACTGAAGCTTTCTTT. Amino acids: CASSISSRTENTEAFF.

A note on this clonotype: This may be a read error: a much more frequent sequence differs by one nucleotide. The chain employs TRBV6-9 and TRBJ2-1; TRBD1 agrees at 9 bases. There are 15 residues in the CDR3. Germline CDR1 and CDR2: MNHGY and SVAAGI. The chain's CDR3 is CASSYTGGAYNKQFF. The CDR3 DNA reads TGTGCCAGCAGTTACACAGGGGGCGCTTACAATAAGCAGTTCTTC.

This clonotype came up many times. This sequence joins TRBV2 and TRBJ1-2; TRBD1 aligns across 7 bases. Germline V CDR1 and CDR2: SNHLY, FYNNEI. The CDR3 runs 16 residues. After removal of 2 bases from V and 4 bases from J, the junction contained 10 bases not matched to a gene. The CDR3 nucleotides are TGTGCCAGCAGTGAACCGACAGGGAGTGGGGGCTATGGCTACACCTTC. Translated: CASSEPTGSGGYGYTF.

Points on this clonotype: A much larger clone sits a single nucleotide away, making a read error possible. The chain couples TRBV7-2 to TRBJ2-1, with D perhaps assigned TRBD1 or TRBD2 (5 bases each). Germline-derived CDR1 and CDR2 are SGHTA and FQGNSA. The CDR3 totals 14 residues. The CDR3 protein is CASSRDGLYNKQFF. The CDR3 DNA follows: TGTGCCAGCAGCAGGGACGGCCTTTACAATAAGCAGTTCTTC. The variable domain in full, with the rest retrieved from reference TRBV7-2 and TRBJ2-1, is GAGVSQSPSNKVTEKGKDVELRCDPISGHTALYWYRQSLGQGLEFLIYFQGNSAPDKSGLPSDRFSAERTGGSVSTLTIQRTQQEDSAVYLCASSRDGLYNKQFFGPGTRLTVL.

Many counts were recorded for this clonotype. This rearrangement joins TRBV18 to TRBJ1-4; D is unclear. Germline V gives CDR1 KGHSH, CDR2 LQKENI. CDR3 length equals 14 residues. V lost 4 bases, J lost 0 bases, and 6 bases lay in between. This chain's CDR3 is CASSRAATNEKLFF. As DNA, the CDR3 is TGTGCCAGCTCACGGGCGGCAACTAATGAAAAACTGTTTTTT.

The rearrangement uses TRBV6-1 and TRBJ2-7, with a weak D call TRBD1 (7 bases). Between the trimmed V and J ends, which lost 6 bases and 2 bases, there was a span of 17 bases. CDR3 length: 15 amino acids. Germline CDR1 is MNHNS and CDR2 is SASEGT. The CDR3 sequence: CASRPGGTATYEQYF. The CDR3, as DNA: TGTGCCAGCAGACCCGGCGGGACAGCCACCTACGAGCAGTACTTC.

This clonotype was counted ten times or more. The chain links TRBV2 to TRBJ2-7, with 7 positions matching TRBD1. The CDR3 totals 15 residues. Germline V gives CDR1 SNHLY, CDR2 FYNNEI. V dropped 3 bases and J dropped 10; count of bases not matched to a gene: 15. The CDR3 reads CASSEWQGESESQYF. CDR3 coding DNA: TGTGCCAGCAGTGAGTGGCAGGGGGAGTCAGAATCCCAGTACTTC. The variable domain in full, with the rest retrieved from reference TRBV2 and TRBJ2-7, is EPEVTQTPSHQVTQMGQEVILRCVPISNHLYFYWYRQILGQKVEFLVSFYNNEISEKSEIFDDQFSVERPDGSNFTLKIRSTKLEDSAMYFCASSEWQGESESQYFGPGTRLTVT.

At least ten counts were recorded for this clonotype. This chain uses TRBV13 with TRBJ1-1; maybe TRBD1 (5 bases). Germline V gene lookup returns CDR1 PRHDT and CDR2 FYEKMQ (reference sequence). CDR3 length: 15 amino acids. The V and J ends lost 6 bases and 4 bases respectively, with 18 bases between them. CDR3 residues: CASRDGGSGGTEAFF. For the CDR3, the DNA is TGTGCCAGCAGAGATGGGGGGTCCGGGGGCACTGAAGCTTTCTTT. The complete variable domain, with remaining parts taken from reference TRBV13 and TRBJ1-1, reads AAGVIQSPRHLIKEKRETATLKCYPIPRHDTVYWYQQGPGQDPQFLISFYEKMQSDKGSIPDRFSAQQFSDYHSELNMSSLELGDSALYFCASRDGGSGGTEAFFGQGTRLTVV.

This clonotype was found a few times. The chain links TRBV2 to TRBJ2-2, with TRBD2 matching 9 bases. CDR1 and CDR2 from the germline V gene are SNHLY and FYNNEI. The CDR3 has 16 amino acids. V gave up 6 bases and J gave up 0 bases; unmatched junction bases: 5. The CDR3 sequence: CASRKTSGTNTGELFF. As DNA, the CDR3 is TGTGCCAGCAGAAAGACTAGCGGTACGAACACCGGGGAGCTGTTTTTT.

This clonotype came up a few times. The chain is built from TRBV6-2 or TRBV6-3 and TRBJ1-6; weak D call: TRBD1 (5 bases). The CDR3 is 16 amino acids. The germline V and J ends were trimmed by 4 bases and 3 bases, with 13 bases remaining between them. CDR1 is MNHEY and CDR2 is SVGEGT in the germline V gene. In nucleotides, the CDR3 is TGTGCCAGCAGTTTCATACGACAGCTCTATAATTCACCCCTCCACTTT. Translating it yields CASSFIRQLYNSPLHF.

The count of this clonotype is one. V is TRBV30 and J is TRBJ2-6; the match to TRBD1 covers 7 bases. V was clipped by 5 bases and J by 0 bases; unmatched bases: 10. Germline V gives CDR1 GTSNPN, CDR2 SVGIG (reference sequence). CDR3 length equals 17 residues. The CDR3, as DNA: TGTGCCTGGGAGGGGACAGCCTCTCTCTCTGGGGCCAACGTCCTGACTTTC. Translated: CAWEGTASLSGANVLTF.

This clonotype came up many times. The V gene is TRBV7-2, the J gene TRBJ2-2, with a possible D match to TRBD2 (6 bases). Per germline, CDR1 SGHTA and CDR2 FQGNSA. Deletions cut 0 bases from V and 4 bases from J, with 12 bases between. The CDR3 has 16 amino acids. The chain's CDR3 is CASSLAEGLRTGELFF. DNA of the CDR3: TGTGCCAGCAGCTTAGCGGAGGGCTTGCGCACCGGGGAGCTGTTTTTT.

This clonotype was counted at least ten times. The chain uses TRBV20-1 and TRBJ1-1; 7 bases map to TRBD1. The germline V gene encodes CDR1 DFQATT and CDR2 SNEGSKA (reference sequence). This CDR3 comprises 13 residues. V gave up 3 bases and J gave up 8 bases; unmatched junction bases: 9. Here the CDR3 DNA reads TGCAGTGCTAGGGGCCAGGGGGTCGAGGAAGCTTTCTTT. This gives the protein CSARGQGVEEAFF.

This clonotype was recorded at least ten times. The CDR3 sequence: CASSGQGASSPLHF. DNA for the CDR3: TGTGCCAGCAGTGGACAGGGGGCAAGTTCACCCCTCCACTTT. V is TRBV6-1 and J is TRBJ1-6, with 10 bases matching TRBD1. Trimming removed 4 bases from V and 9 bases from J; junction bases left unmatched: 3. Germline V CDR1 and CDR2: MNHNS, SASEGT. The CDR3 covers 14 residues.

The sample holds many counts of this clonotype. The chain is built from TRBV2 and TRBJ1-4, with D hard to call. The CDR3 loop spans 17 amino acids. CDR1 SNHLY and CDR2 FYNNEI come from the germline V gene. Trimming left V 0 bases short and J 6 bases short, with 17 bases between. CDR3 nucleotide sequence: TGTGCCAGCAGTGAAGCGCTTCGGGCACTTACCCATGAAAAACTGTTTTTT. Translated: CASSEALRALTHEKLFF.

This clonotype has only a few counts. V usage is TRBV20-1 and J usage is TRBJ1-1; 8 positions agree with TRBD1. The CDR3 consists of 13 residues. Unmatched junction bases numbered 7, after V lost 8 bases and J lost 2 bases. CDR1 is DFQATT, CDR2 SNEGSKA, per germline (reference sequence). This CDR3 reads CSTYRGANTEAFF. CDR3 coding DNA: TGCAGTACTTACAGGGGGGCCAACACTGAAGCTTTCTTT.

The sample holds many counts of this clonotype. V is TRBV6-5 and J is TRBJ2-2; D gene ambiguous. V was cut by 4 bases and J by 5 bases, with 8 bases left in between. The CDR3 contains 13 residues. Germline lookup yields CDR1 MNHEY and CDR2 SVGAGI. The CDR3 region has the DNA TGTGCCAGCAGTTCGCGGTTGACCGGGGAGCTGTTTTTT. Its translation: CASSSRLTGELFF.

Ten or more counts support this clonotype. The chain joins TRBV6-5 to TRBJ2-2, with 7 bases aligning to TRBD1. The CDR3 has 16 residues. Germline CDR1 and CDR2: MNHEY and SVGAGI. V trimming: 2 bases; J trimming: 2 bases; junction bases outside the gene matches: 5. CDR3 in DNA: TGTGCCAGCAGTTACCCGGGGACAGCTAACACCGGGGAGCTGTTTTTT. Residues: CASSYPGTANTGELFF.

The table lists this clonotype with many counts. This chain connects TRBV3-1 to TRBJ1-4, with D tentatively TRBD1 (5 bases). The CDR3 extends over 12 amino acids. The germline V and J ends were trimmed by 3 bases and 14 bases, with 13 bases remaining between them. Germline V gene sequence: CDR1 LGHDT, CDR2 YNNKEL (reference sequence). The CDR3 sequence is CASSHPGALLFF. The CDR3 nucleotides read TGTGCCAGCAGCCATCCCGGGGCACTTCTGTTTTTT. The full variable domain, rest sourced from reference TRBV3-1 and TRBJ1-4, is DTAVSQTPKYLVTQMGNDKSIKCEQNLGHDTMYWYKQDSKKFLKIMFSYNNKELIINETVPNRFSPKSPDKAHLNLHINSLELGDSAVYFCASSHPGALLFFGSGTQLSVL.

This clonotype has at least ten counts. The CDR3 loop is CASSLGTGGDTQYF. In DNA, the CDR3 is TGTGCCAGCAGCTTGGGGACAGGGGGAGATACGCAGTATTTT. The V call is TRBV5-8, the J call TRBJ2-3, with 10 bases aligning to TRBD1. CDR1 and CDR2 (germline): SGHTS, YDEGEE. The CDR3 has 14 amino acids. V was clipped by 0 bases and J by 5 bases; unmatched bases: 0.

The table lists this clonotype with many counts. V gene TRBV20-1 combines with J gene TRBJ2-2; unclear D gene. V was pared by 2 bases and J by 3 bases, with 16 bases between. Germline V gene lookup returns CDR1 DFQATT and CDR2 SNEGSKA (reference sequence). This CDR3 is 16 amino acids long. The CDR3 DNA follows: TGCAGTGCTAGATTTTGGGCCTCGAAAGACACCGGGGAGCTGTTTTTT. It specifies CSARFWASKDTGELFF.

This clonotype was picked up many times. V usage is TRBV12-5 and J usage is TRBJ1-1; 8 positions match TRBD1. With V trimmed by 0 bases and J by 4 bases, 13 bases remained unmatched. From germline, CDR1 is LGHNT and CDR2 FRNRAP. CDR3 size: 18 residues. CDR3 in amino acids: CASGLVLQGANIPTEAFF. CDR3 sequence (DNA): TGTGCTAGTGGTTTGGTACTCCAGGGGGCGAACATCCCCACTGAAGCTTTCTTT. The full variable domain, its missing parts supplied by reference TRBV12-5 and TRBJ1-1, is DARVTQTPRHKVTEMGQEVTMRCQPILGHNTVFWYRQTMMQGLELLAYFRNRAPLDDSGMPKDRFSAEMPDATLATLKIQPSEPRDSAVYFCASGLVLQGANIPTEAFFGQGTRLTVV.

This clonotype was counted once. This chain links TRBV5-1 with TRBJ2-7, with a tentative D call TRBD2 (5 bases). V was shortened by 3 bases and J by 6 bases, with 10 bases between the two germline ends. The CDR3 sequence is 12 residues long. In germline, CDR1 is SGHRS, CDR2 YFSETQ. CDR3 in amino acids: CASSSEGGEQYF. The CDR3 DNA is TGCGCCAGCAGCTCCGAAGGAGGCGAGCAGTACTTC.

This rearrangement joins TRBV3-1 to TRBJ2-6, with TRBD1 matching 10 bases. CDR1 is LGHDT, CDR2 YNNKEL, per germline (reference sequence). CDR3 length equals 19 residues. V dropped 3 bases and J dropped 0; count of bases not matched to a gene: 8. The chain's CDR3 is CASSHWTTGGFSGANVLTF. CDR3 bases: TGTGCCAGCAGCCATTGGACGACAGGGGGCTTCTCTGGGGCCAACGTCCTGACTTTC.

This clonotype has at least ten counts. This rearrangement joins TRBV27 to TRBJ2-1; D not certain. Per the germline V gene, CDR1 is MNHEY and CDR2 is SMNVEV (reference sequence). The CDR3 totals 18 residues. Deletions cut 2 bases from V and 2 bases from J, with 19 bases between. CDR3 residues: CASSLIVAKGSPYNEQFF. Written as DNA, the CDR3 is TGTGCCAGCAGTTTAATTGTAGCTAAGGGTTCCCCCTACAATGAGCAGTTCTTC.

This clonotype was found many times. The chain recombines TRBV7-2 with TRBJ2-3; no clear D. Germline CDR1 SGHTA, CDR2 FQGNSA. This CDR3 comprises 14 residues. Trimming shortened V by 3 bases and J by 2 bases, and 9 bases separated the two germline ends. The CDR3 region is CASSFGSFTDTQYF. The CDR3 DNA sequence: TGTGCCAGCAGCTTCGGAAGCTTCACAGATACGCAGTATTTT.